This T cell receptor beta chain stems from a study of OX40 agonist ivuxolimab in advanced cancers. As for the study in general: Ivuxolimab doses were 0.01, 0.1, 0.3, 1.5, 3 or 10 mg/kg every 2 weeks. People in dose escalation had one of these cancers: hepatocellular carcinoma, melanoma, renal cell or head and neck cancer. A male proportion of around 86% was recorded, with mean age 60 years and range about 23 to 90.

Study-level points and caveats: Among expanded peripheral T cells, antigen specificity went undetermined.

TCRdb's table, derived via immunoSEQ multiplex PCR, lists solely in-frame clones and lacks some. This table has approximately 77,000 clones, more than 80% appearing once. For this clone: The target antigen is unknown.

The source was CD4+ or CD8+ T cells sorted from blood, collected in a trial of the OX40 agonist ivuxolimab. This clonotype was sampled from an adult with an advanced solid tumor such as melanoma, head and neck, liver or kidney cancer.

The CDR3, as DNA: TGCGCCAGCAGCTCGGAACGTTGGGGAGCTTTCTTT. It codes for CASSSERWGAFF. The chain has TRBV5-1 and TRBJ1-1; no definite D call. Germline V lookup: CDR1 SGHRS, CDR2 YFSETQ. The CDR3 runs 12 residues. Between the trimmed V and J ends, which lost 3 bases and 10 bases, there was a span of 13 bases.